Here is one TCR beta chain with its context. Its antigen is as yet unknown. These data originate in a study of cytomegalovirus exposure and HLA in healthy donors. CDR3 size: 17 residues. Losses at the gene ends were 0 bases for V and 5 bases for J; bases not matched to a gene: 9. CDR1 is LGHNA and CDR2 is YSLEER in the germline V gene. Broader study findings: Trimming of TCR beta V- and J-genes showed a link, identified in a later analysis, to a missense DCLRE1C variant.

Researchers ran the PCR with 60 Vbeta and 13 Jbeta primers. Some clones are missing from TCRdb's copy, which holds only in-frame ones; the method was immunoSEQ multiplex PCR. The sample includes 85,000 to 90,000 clones. The specimen was PBMCs. The V and J genes are TRBV4-3 and TRBJ2-1; 8 bases are a match to TRBD2. This clonotype originated in a man aged 50-59 years in good health and CMV-seropositive. In DNA form, the CDR3 reads TGCGCCAGCAGCCAAGATCCCCTGGGACTAGAGGACAATGAGCAGTTCTTC. It codes for CASSQDPLGLEDNEQFF.